This T cell receptor (beta chain) was sequenced during a study of Graves' ophthalmopathy and Graves' hyperthyroidism. This clonotype was picked up a small number of times. Germline CDR1 SNHLY, CDR2 FYNNEI. The CDR3 contains 14 residues. Trimming took 6 bases from V and 2 from J, leaving 13 bases between them. TCR beta CDR3 regions were amplified from RNA transcripts. The first-round RT-PCR employed HTBI primers together with the Qiagen OneStep RT-PCR kit. A multiplex PCR was then performed as the second round. Via MiXCR, TCRdb re-called the multiplex PCR reads, giving one row per CDR3 protein. This sample yields 650,000 to 800,000 distinct CDR3 sequences, of which roughly 41% are seen a single time; around 3% belongs to the top ten. Moderately to severely active ophthalmopathy under 3 months, CAS at least 3, NOSPECS at least 4. Isolation of PBMCs was performed using about 9 ml of fresh peripheral blood.

The chain is built from TRBV2 and TRBJ2-5; perhaps TRBD1 as D (5 bases). This receptor was identified in an adult man with Graves' ophthalmopathy. Sequencing was done on a sample of peripheral blood. CDR3: CASSLVTGQETQYF. Here the CDR3 DNA reads TGTGCCAGCAGCTTGGTCACAGGACAAGAGACCCAGTACTTC.